The rows below give T cell receptor beta chains drawn from one sample of a study of T-cell reconstitution after alpha-beta-depleted transplantation in children. TCRdb redid the calling of the PCR reads with MiXCR, one entry per CDR3 protein. The profile shows about 690,000 distinct CDR3 sequences, about 15% of them singletons. The sequenced sample was PBMCs from the stem cell graft donor, obtained from the stem cell graft. These receptors all come from a human donor who donated a stem cell graft to a child with acute myeloid leukemia. CDR3s include the opening cysteine and the closing phenylalanine or tryptophan. The D gene is left open where the match is weak. Only part of the rows carry a size: once, few, many, or a class if the clone is expanded.

>TRBJ1-1|NA|few|TRBV20-1
TGCAGTGCAGTCCGGGGCACTCGGAACACTGAAGCTTTCTTT
CSAVRGTRNTEAFF
>TRBJ2-3|NA|many|TRBV7-2
TGTGCCAGTGGCCGAGCGGGACAGGACCTTTTCACAGATACGCAGTATTTT
CASGRAGQDLFTDTQYF
>TRBJ1-6|NA|NA|TRBV27
TGTGCCAGCAGTGCCACTAGGGTTAATGATAATTCACCCCTCCACTTT
CASSATRVNDNSPLHF
>TRBJ2-1|NA|NA|TRBV9
TGTGCCAGCAGCGACTACAATGACCAGTTCTTC
CASSDYNDQFF
>TRBJ2-3|NA|NA|TRBV7-9
TGTGCCAGCAGCCAAAGGGAGGCAGATACGCAGTATTTT
CASSQREADTQYF
>TRBJ2-7|NA|many|TRBV19
TGTGCCAGTAGTGGGGGGGGCCCAGAGAAGACCTACTACGAGCAGTACTTC
CASSGGGPEKTYYEQYF
>TRBJ1-3|TRBD1|many|TRBV12-3/TRBV12-4
TGTGCCAGCAGCCGGGACAGCCTTCGGAACACCATATATTTT
CASSRDSLRNTIYF
>TRBJ2-2|NA|NA|TRBV12-3/TRBV12-4
TGTGCCAGCAGTACTAGCCACCCGAACACCGGGGAGCTGTTTTTT
CASSTSHPNTGELFF
>TRBJ2-2|NA|many|TRBV6-6
TGTGCCAGCAGTTACGGGGTGGAGCTGTTTTTT
CASSYGVELFF
>TRBJ2-3|NA|few|TRBV10-3
TGTGCCACCTCTCTGGGTAAACCTTCAGATACGCAGTATTTT
CATSLGKPSDTQYF
>TRBJ2-1|TRBD1|many|TRBV20-1
TGCAGTGCTAGAGCTTCCGGGACAGGGATCGATGAGCAGTTCTTC
CSARASGTGIDEQFF
>TRBJ1-3|TRBD1|NA|TRBV9
TGTGCCAGCAGCCCTCCGGGACAGGGGGCCGTCAGCCATGGGGTTGGAAACACCATATATTTT
CASSPPGQGAVSHGVGNTIYF
>TRBJ2-2|NA|NA|TRBV5-8
TGTGCCAGCAGCTTGTTGGTAGGGATTAACGCCGGGGAGCTGTTTTTT
CASSLLVGINAGELFF
>TRBJ2-1|TRBD2|many|TRBV9
TGTGCCAGCAGCCTTCGACTAGCGGGGGGGATGAATGAGCAGTTCTTC
CASSLRLAGGMNEQFF
>TRBJ1-1|NA|many|TRBV12-3/TRBV12-4
TGTGCCAGCAGTTTAGTGGTGGAAGTGAACACTGAAGCTTTCTTT
CASSLVVEVNTEAFF
>TRBJ1-5|NA|many|TRBV10-3
TGTGCCATCAGTGATCGGTTCGTCGCAGGCCCCCATCAGCCCCAGCATTTT
CAISDRFVAGPHQPQHF
>TRBJ2-5|TRBD2|few|TRBV7-2
TGTGCCAGCAGCTCAGGGCGGGGGGAAAAAGAGACCCAGTACTTC
CASSSGRGEKETQYF
>TRBJ2-3|TRBD1|many|TRBV5-5
TGTGCCAGCAGCATGGACAGGGGGCGAGCAGATACGCAGTATTTT
CASSMDRGRADTQYF
>TRBJ1-1|NA|NA|TRBV28
TGTGCCAGCAGTGCCCCCGGGAAGGACACTGAAGCTTTCTTT
CASSAPGKDTEAFF
>TRBJ1-5|TRBD1|NA|TRBV20-1
TGCAGTGCCCGAGGCGGGACAGGGGGGCGGGTTAGCAATCAGCCCCAGCATTTT
CSARGGTGGRVSNQPQHF
>TRBJ2-5|NA|NA|TRBV11-1
TGTGCCAGCAGCCAGGGTCGGACTCCCGTACAAACCCAGTACTTC
CASSQGRTPVQTQYF
>TRBJ2-1|TRBD1|NA|TRBV5-1
TGCGCCAGCAGCTTGGCCTTGACAGGGGATGAGCAGTTCTTC
CASSLALTGDEQFF
>TRBJ2-3|NA|many|TRBV20-1
TGCAGTGCACAAGCAGATACGCAGTATTTT
CSAQADTQYF
>TRBJ2-5|TRBD1|NA|TRBV12-3/TRBV12-4
TGTGCCAGCAGTTTAAGGACAGGGAGCTTTCAGTCCTCAAGAGGAGAGACCCAGTACTTC
CASSLRTGSFQSSRGETQYF
>TRBJ1-1|TRBD1|many|TRBV12-3/TRBV12-4
TGTGCCAGCAGCTCGGGACAGCAAGCTTTCTTT
CASSSGQQAFF
>TRBJ1-1|NA|NA|TRBV7-9
TGTGCCAGCCTACAACAGGGCCGGAACACTGAAGCTTTCTTT
CASLQQGRNTEAFF
>TRBJ2-5|NA|many|TRBV28
TGTGCCAGCAGTACGGGCCCCGTGGAGACCCAGTACTTC
CASSTGPVETQYF
>TRBJ2-7|TRBD1|NA|TRBV10-3
TGTGCCATCCAGGGGGCGCGGGAGCAGTACTTC
CAIQGAREQYF
>TRBJ2-7|NA|NA|TRBV12-3/TRBV12-4
TGTGCCAGCAGAGAATCCGGTTACGAGCAGTACTTC
CASRESGYEQYF
>TRBJ1-1|TRBD1|NA|TRBV5-1
TGCGCCAGCAGCTTTTTCCGACAGGGGGCCGGGGAGGCTGAAGCTTTCTTT
CASSFFRQGAGEAEAFF
>TRBJ2-2|TRBD2|few|TRBV20-1
TGCAGTGCTAGAGTGGCGGGGGGGCCGCTTGACACCGGGGAGCTGTTTTTT
CSARVAGGPLDTGELFF
>TRBJ1-4|NA|NA|TRBV4-1
TGCGCCAGCAGCCAAGGAGGGCCGGGGAAAAAACTGTTTTTT
CASSQGGPGKKLFF
>TRBJ2-4|NA|few|TRBV12-3/TRBV12-4
TGTGCCAGCAGTTTTAAGAAAAACATTCAGTACTTC
CASSFKKNIQYF
>TRBJ2-1|NA|NA|TRBV6-2/TRBV6-3
TGTGCCAGCGGTAGGGTTTCCTGCAATGAGCAGTTCTTC
CASGRVSCNEQFF
>TRBJ1-1|TRBD1|NA|TRBV7-9
TGTGCCAGCAGCCAACAGGGGACAGCTTTCTTT
CASSQQGTAFF
>TRBJ2-1|TRBD1|NA|TRBV27
TGTGCCAGCAGGACAGGGGGTACGGTTGAGCAGTTCTTC
CASRTGGTVEQFF
>TRBJ2-4|NA|few|TRBV13
TGTGCCAGCAGCGGACAGAAAGGGTTCGGGTACTTC
CASSGQKGFGYF
>TRBJ2-5|NA|NA|TRBV10-3
TGTGCCATCACCGGACCATACCAAGAGACCCAGTACTTC
CAITGPYQETQYF
>TRBJ2-2|NA|few|TRBV5-1
TGCGCCAGCAGCTTGGTAGAGGCGAACACCGGGGAGCTGTTTTTT
CASSLVEANTGELFF
>TRBJ2-5|NA|few|TRBV5-5
TGTGCCAGCAGCCCCCCGGGCCACCGGGAGACCCAGTACTTC
CASSPPGHRETQYF
>TRBJ2-5|TRBD2|many|TRBV29-1
TGCAGCGAAACAGCGGGGGGGCGCCAAGAGACCCAGTACTTC
CSETAGGRQETQYF
>TRBJ2-5|NA|NA|TRBV4-1
TGCGCCAGCAGCCAAGGAACAGGGACAGAGACCCAGTACTTC
CASSQGTGTETQYF
>TRBJ2-3|NA|few|TRBV7-2
TGTGCCAGCAAGAGGGAAGGGCGCACAGATACGCAGTATTTT
CASKREGRTDTQYF
>TRBJ1-4|NA|few|TRBV28
TGTGCCAGCAGTTTATGGAGGGGGGCGCCCCGTAATGAAAAACTGTTTTTT
CASSLWRGAPRNEKLFF
>TRBJ2-1|TRBD1|many|TRBV12-3/TRBV12-4
TGTGCCAGCCTCGGGACAGGCGATATTCGAAGCTCCTACAATGAGCAGTTCTTC
CASLGTGDIRSSYNEQFF
>TRBJ1-1|NA|many|TRBV7-2
TGTGCCAGCAGCTTACTTGCAGGGTACACTGAAGCTTTCTTT
CASSLLAGYTEAFF
>TRBJ2-4|TRBD2|NA|TRBV11-2
TGTGCCAGCAGCTTAGAAGGACTAGCGGGGGGGCACCGCACCATTCAGTACTTC
CASSLEGLAGGHRTIQYF
>TRBJ1-1|TRBD1|NA|TRBV5-1
TGCGCCAGCAGCACAGAACAGGGGGCAGGGACTGAAGCTTTCTTT
CASSTEQGAGTEAFF
>TRBJ2-3|NA|many|TRBV29-1
TGCAGCGTTTCAGGAGGGGCGCTCGGGACAGATACGCAGTATTTT
CSVSGGALGTDTQYF
>TRBJ1-6|TRBD1|NA|TRBV7-2
TGTGCCAGCAGGGCGGGACAGGGCGGTTCACCCCTCCACTTT
CASRAGQGGSPLHF
>TRBJ1-1|TRBD1|many|TRBV5-1
TGTGCCAGCAGCCTGGACAGGCGGAACACTGAAGCTTTCTTT
CASSLDRRNTEAFF
>TRBJ2-5|TRBD1|NA|TRBV7-3
TGTGCCAGCAGCTTAACGGGACAGAGTACAGAGACCCAGTACTTC
CASSLTGQSTETQYF
>TRBJ2-5|TRBD2|NA|TRBV20-1
TGCTGTGCTCAGCCCCTACTAGCGGGGGGGCCGGAGACCCAGTACTTC
CCAQPLLAGGPETQYF
>TRBJ2-1|NA|few|TRBV5-1
TGCGCCAGCAGCTTGGGAGGTCAGGGGACGGGCAATGAGCAGTTCTTC
CASSLGGQGTGNEQFF
>TRBJ1-4|NA|many|TRBV13
TGTGCCAGCAGTTGTGGGGAAAAACTGTTTTTT
CASSCGEKLFF
>TRBJ2-1|NA|few|TRBV21-1
TGTGCCGGGCCCTATTCATCCCGGCAACAGGCCTACAATGAGCAGTTCTTC
CAGPYSSRQQAYNEQFF